This T cell receptor beta chain was identified in a study of shared clonotypes between healthy human individuals. The CDR3 totals 14 residues. CDR1 and CDR2 (germline): SEHNR, FQNEAQ (reference sequence). Trimming took 3 bases from V and 4 from J, leaving 11 bases between them. Clones were read by immunoSEQ multiplex PCR, and TCRdb kept only the in-frame ones, dropping some. The data contain around 500,000 clones, less than 80% of them singletons. Sequencing was carried out using PBMCs. This receptor was obtained from a woman between 40 and 55 years old in good health. Some clones in this sample may be carry-over from other donors' samples. The chain employs TRBV7-9 and TRBJ2-3; weak D call: TRBD2 (6 bases). Here the CDR3 reads CASSLASDSDTQYF. The CDR3 bases are TGTGCCAGCAGCTTGGCTAGCGACTCAGATACGCAGTATTTT.